The 9 T cell receptor beta chains below all came from one sample that was sequenced in a study of shared clonotypes between healthy human individuals. Profiling relied on immunoSEQ multiplex PCR, and the TCRdb table lists in-frame clones only, not all of them. The table shows about 2.4 million clones, with 85% to 95% occurring only once. Sequencing used naive CD4+ T cells sorted from blood. Subset reported: CD45RA+ positively selected. The receptors were gathered from a man younger than 35 in good health.

V usage is TRBV10-2 and J usage is TRBJ2-6; D is unclear. Trimming pared 2 bases from V and 0 bases from J, leaving 14 bases between. CDR3 length: 18 residues. CDR1 is WSHSY and CDR2 is SAAADI in the germline V gene. The CDR3: CASSEGEKLYSGANVLTF. The CDR3 DNA sequence: TGCGCCAGCAGTGAGGGTGAGAAGTTGTACTCTGGGGCCAACGTCCTGACTTTC.

CDR3 nucleotides: TGTGCCAGCTCACGGGGGACAGGGGGCGCGGAGACCCAGTACTTC. Amino acids: CASSRGTGGAETQYF. The V call is TRBV18, the J call TRBJ2-5; TRBD1 agrees at 12 bases. CDR3 size: 15 residues. CDR1 is KGHSH, CDR2 LQKENI, per germline. V lost 4 bases and J lost 5; bases outside the gene matches: 5.

A note on this clone: In the same sample, other DNA sequences code for this CDR3. The rearrangement links TRBV18 to TRBJ1-2; perhaps TRBD1 as D (6 bases). The CDR3 contains 13 residues. From germline, CDR1 is KGHSH and CDR2 LQKENI. Trimming removed 6 bases from V and 2 bases from J, with 10 bases in between. The CDR3 DNA sequence: TGTGCCAGCTCCCTCGGACAGAACTATGGCTACACCTTC. It is translated as CASSLGQNYGYTF.

Turning to this clone: In the same sample, other DNA sequences code for this CDR3. The V gene is TRBV18, the J gene TRBJ2-5; TRBD1 is a possible D gene (5 bases). CDR1 and CDR2 from the germline V gene are KGHSH and LQKENI. V was trimmed by 2 bases and J by 5 bases, leaving 6 bases between them. The CDR3 is 12 residues long. The CDR3 is CASSPRGETQYF. The DNA of the CDR3 is TGTGCCAGCTCACCAAGGGGTGAGACCCAGTACTTC.

This chain joins TRBV7-8 and TRBJ1-6; no clear D gene. Deletions cut 5 bases from V and 7 bases from J, with 6 bases between. Per germline, CDR1 SGHVS and CDR2 FQNEAQ. CDR3 length equals 12 residues. The CDR3 reads CASSPLNSPLHF. The CDR3 coding sequence is TGTGCCAGCAGCCCCTTAAATTCACCCCTCCACTTT.

This clone occurred a few times. V gene TRBV27 combines with J gene TRBJ1-1; TRBD1 matches 7 bases. This CDR3 has 15 amino acids. Germline assignment: CDR1 MNHEY and CDR2 SMNVEV (reference sequence). Trimming cost V 6 bases and J 4 bases; bases outside gene matches: 11. CDR3 residues: CASSPFAGTATEAFF. The CDR3 DNA follows: TGTGCCAGCAGCCCTTTTGCGGGGACAGCCACTGAAGCTTTCTTT.

The rearrangement uses TRBV10-3 and TRBJ2-5; 8 bases match TRBD2. The CDR3 is 14 amino acids. Looked up from germline, CDR1 is ENHRY and CDR2 is SYGVKD. V dropped 11 bases and J dropped 1; count of bases not matched to a gene: 9. The CDR3 DNA follows: TGTGCCGCCGGGAGGGGAGGGCTCCAAGAGACCCAGTACTTC. Translated: CAAGRGGLQETQYF.

V and J are TRBV2 and TRBJ2-5, with D possibly being TRBD1 (6 bases). Germline CDR1 reads SNHLY; CDR2 reads FYNNEI. The CDR3 consists of 13 residues. Deletions cut 8 bases from V and 5 bases from J, with 15 bases between. CDR3 in amino acids: CASQRGIAETQYF. The CDR3 DNA reads TGTGCCAGCCAGAGGGGGATAGCGGAGACCCAGTACTTC.

The rearrangement links TRBV27 to TRBJ2-7; tentatively, D is TRBD1 (6 bases). Germline-derived CDR1 and CDR2 are MNHEY and SMNVEV (reference sequence). The CDR3 is 13 amino acids. Between the trimmed V and J ends, which lost 6 bases and 2 bases, there was a span of 11 bases. The CDR3 loop reads CASRGAAAYEQYF. CDR3 nucleotide sequence: TGTGCCAGCAGGGGGGCAGCCGCCTACGAGCAGTACTTC.